This T cell receptor (beta chain) was profiled in a study of blood T cell repertoires in COVID-19. The wider study: Sources were T cells, B-cell-depleted T cells, or PBMCs; the material itself was cDNA or gDNA.

Germline loops: CDR1 MDHEN, CDR2 SYDVKM. Trimming cost V 10 bases and J 2 bases, with 5 bases left between them. This CDR3 comprises 10 residues. Authors' methods: The assay estimated nucleated cells by amplifying reference gene primers. Repertoires were generated with immunoSEQ multiplex PCR, while TCRdb's copy carries only in-frame clones and drops some. The V and J calls and clone size are taken from that table; D and trimming were inferred from the DNA. The repertoire holds approximately 300,000 clones, with roughly 87% as singletons. V gene TRBV28 combines with J gene TRBJ1-2; D remains unclear. Sequenced material: peripheral blood. The source is a man between 18 and 29 years old with active or convalescent COVID-19. CDR3 region: CATGNYGYTF. The CDR3 DNA reads TGTGCCACCGGGAACTATGGCTACACCTTC.